This T cell receptor (beta chain) was observed in a study of blood T cell repertoires in COVID-19. Study-level information: Sources were T cells, B-cell-depleted T cells, or PBMCs; the material itself was cDNA or gDNA.

Trimming removed 5 bases from V and 6 bases from J; junction bases left unmatched: 17. There are 17 residues in the CDR3. Germline CDR1 and CDR2: PRHDT and FYEKMQ (reference sequence). Data came from immunoSEQ multiplex PCR; TCRdb stores just in-frame clones and leaves some out. The sample lists approximately 400,000 clones; roughly 80% were seen once. The sequence came from a woman between 45 and 65 years old who had recovered from COVID-19. The chain employs TRBV13 and TRBJ2-3; 7 bases map to TRBD2. Sequenced input: PBMCs or T cells enriched from blood (not recorded which). CDR3 nucleotides: TGTGCCAGCAGCCCAGAGTGGGGGGGACCCAGCCCCGATACGCAGTATTTT. Its protein is CASSPEWGGPSPDTQYF.